This TCR beta chain was identified during a study of shared T cell receptors in the human thymus. Libraries were prepared by immunoSEQ multiplex PCR; TCRdb keeps only in-frame clonotypes and omits some of them. The sample holds some 700,000 clones, approximately 90% seen once. Another study also made use of these data, one on human thymus T cells. This second study notes: The source of the thymus tissue was resections taken during corrective heart surgery. Related work found strong thymic repertoire overlap between unrelated individuals.

The sample was thymocytes. The source of this sequence is a boy less than two years old with a congenital heart defect.

This chain's CDR3 is CAWRSTSGRAIHEQFF. CDR3 DNA: TGTGCCTGGAGATCGACTAGCGGGAGGGCCATTCATGAGCAGTTCTTC. The chain is built from TRBV30 and TRBJ2-1; 14 nucleotides align to TRBD2. This CDR3 spans 16 amino acids. Germline assignment: CDR1 GTSNPN and CDR2 SVGIG (reference sequence). The J segment lost 8 bases and the V segment lost 3 bases, leaving 9 bases of the junction unmatched. The full variable domain, with the rest looked up from reference TRBV30 and TRBJ2-1, is SQTIHQWPATLVQPVGSPLSLECTVEGTSNPNLYWYRQAAGRGLQLLFYSVGIGQISSEVPQNLSASRPQDRQFILSSKKLLLSDSGFYLCAWRSTSGRAIHEQFFGPGTRLTVL.